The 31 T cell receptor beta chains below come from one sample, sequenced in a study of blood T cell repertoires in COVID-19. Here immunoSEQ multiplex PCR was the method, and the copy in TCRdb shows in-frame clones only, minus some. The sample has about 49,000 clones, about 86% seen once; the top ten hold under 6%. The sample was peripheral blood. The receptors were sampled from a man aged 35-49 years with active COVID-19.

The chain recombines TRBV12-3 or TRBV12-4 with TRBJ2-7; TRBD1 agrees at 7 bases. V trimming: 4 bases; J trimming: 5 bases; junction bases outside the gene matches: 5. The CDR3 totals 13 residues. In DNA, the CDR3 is TGTGCCAGCAGTTCCGGGACAGCAGACGAGCAGTACTTC. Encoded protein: CASSSGTADEQYF.

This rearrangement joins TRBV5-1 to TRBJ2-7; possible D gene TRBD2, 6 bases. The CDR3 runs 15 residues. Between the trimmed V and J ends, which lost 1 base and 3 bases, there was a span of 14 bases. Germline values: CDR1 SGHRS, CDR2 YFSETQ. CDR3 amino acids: CASSLSGSGFYEQYF. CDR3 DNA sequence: TGCGCCAGCAGCTTGTCGGGCAGCGGGTTCTACGAGCAGTACTTC. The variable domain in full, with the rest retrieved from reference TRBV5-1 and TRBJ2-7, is KAGVTQTPRYLIKTRGQQVTLSCSPISGHRSVSWYQQTPGQGLQFLFEYFSETQRNKGNFPGRFSGRQFSNSRSEMNVSTLELGDSALYLCASSLSGSGFYEQYFGPGTRLTVT.

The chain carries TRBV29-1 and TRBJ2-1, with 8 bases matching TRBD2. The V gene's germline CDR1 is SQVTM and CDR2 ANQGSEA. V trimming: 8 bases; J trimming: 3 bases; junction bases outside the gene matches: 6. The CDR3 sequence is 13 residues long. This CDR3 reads CSSQRELYNEQFF. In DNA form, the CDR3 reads TGCAGCTCCCAGCGGGAGCTCTACAATGAGCAGTTCTTC.

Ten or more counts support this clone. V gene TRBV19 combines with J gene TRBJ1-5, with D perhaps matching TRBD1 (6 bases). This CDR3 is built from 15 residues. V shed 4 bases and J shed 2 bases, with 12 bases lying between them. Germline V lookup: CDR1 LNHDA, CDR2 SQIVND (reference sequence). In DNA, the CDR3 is TGTGCCAGTAGTAGGCTCCGACAGGGCAATCAGCCCCAGCATTTT. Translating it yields CASSRLRQGNQPQHF.

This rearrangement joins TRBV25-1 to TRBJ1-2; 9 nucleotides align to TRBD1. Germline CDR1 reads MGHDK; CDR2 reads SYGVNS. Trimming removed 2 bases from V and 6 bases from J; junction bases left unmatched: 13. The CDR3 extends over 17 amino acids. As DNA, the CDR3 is TGTGCCAGCAGTGAAACCCCGGGACAGGGCCTCGGTAATGGCTACACCTTC. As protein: CASSETPGQGLGNGYTF.

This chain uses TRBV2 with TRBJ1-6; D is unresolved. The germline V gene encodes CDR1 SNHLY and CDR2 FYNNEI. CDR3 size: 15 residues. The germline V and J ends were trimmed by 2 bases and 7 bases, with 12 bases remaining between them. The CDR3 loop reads CASSESLAYNSPLHF. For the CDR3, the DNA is TGTGCCAGCAGTGAAAGTTTGGCATACAATTCACCCCTCCACTTT. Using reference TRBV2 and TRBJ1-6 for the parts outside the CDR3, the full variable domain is EPEVTQTPSHQVTQMGQEVILRCVPISNHLYFYWYRQILGQKVEFLVSFYNNEISEKSEIFDDQFSVERPDGSNFTLKIRSTKLEDSAMYFCASSESLAYNSPLHFGNGTRLTVT.

As DNA, the CDR3 is TGCGCCAGCGAGAGCGGAGACGGCACAGATACGCAGTATTTT. Its translation: CASESGDGTDTQYF. The V gene is TRBV5-1, the J gene TRBJ2-3; D is possibly TRBD2 (5 bases). This CDR3 is built from 14 residues. Deletions cut 7 bases from V and 1 base from J, with 13 bases between. CDR1 and CDR2 from the germline V gene are SGHRS and YFSETQ. Full variable domain (remainder filled in from reference TRBV5-1 and TRBJ2-3): KAGVTQTPRYLIKTRGQQVTLSCSPISGHRSVSWYQQTPGQGLQFLFEYFSETQRNKGNFPGRFSGRQFSNSRSEMNVSTLELGDSALYLCASESGDGTDTQYFGPGTRLTVL.

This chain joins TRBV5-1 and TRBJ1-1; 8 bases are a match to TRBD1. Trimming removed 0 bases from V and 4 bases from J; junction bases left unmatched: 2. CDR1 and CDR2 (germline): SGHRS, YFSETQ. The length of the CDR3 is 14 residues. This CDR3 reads CASSLGDRSTEAFF. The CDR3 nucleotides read TGCGCCAGCAGCTTGGGGGACAGGTCCACTGAAGCTTTCTTT.

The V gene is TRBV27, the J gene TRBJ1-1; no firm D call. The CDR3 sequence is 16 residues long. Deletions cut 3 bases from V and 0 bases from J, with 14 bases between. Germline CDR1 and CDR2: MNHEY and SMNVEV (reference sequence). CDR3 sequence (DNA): TGTGCCAGCAGTTTGCGGTTCCGACCCTTGAACACTGAAGCTTTCTTT. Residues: CASSLRFRPLNTEAFF.

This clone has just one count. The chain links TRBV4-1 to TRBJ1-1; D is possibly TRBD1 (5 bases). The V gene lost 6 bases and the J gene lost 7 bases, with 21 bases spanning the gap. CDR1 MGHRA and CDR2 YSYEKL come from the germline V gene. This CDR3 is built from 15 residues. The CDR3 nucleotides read TGCGCCAGCAGTCCTTACACAGGCTATAGAAATGAAGCTTTCTTT. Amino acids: CASSPYTGYRNEAFF.

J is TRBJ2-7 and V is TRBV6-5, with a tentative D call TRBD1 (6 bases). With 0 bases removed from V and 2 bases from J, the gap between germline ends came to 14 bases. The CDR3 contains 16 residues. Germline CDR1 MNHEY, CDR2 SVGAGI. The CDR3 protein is CASSYSPGSGAYEQYF. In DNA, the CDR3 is TGTGCCAGCAGTTACTCTCCGGGTTCAGGGGCCTACGAGCAGTACTTC.

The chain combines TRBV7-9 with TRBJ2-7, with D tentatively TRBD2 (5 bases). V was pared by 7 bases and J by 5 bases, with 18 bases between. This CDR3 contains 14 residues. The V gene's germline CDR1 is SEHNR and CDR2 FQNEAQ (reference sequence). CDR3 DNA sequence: TGTGCCAGCACCCCGGAGGCTAGTTATAACGAGCAGTACTTC. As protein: CASTPEASYNEQYF. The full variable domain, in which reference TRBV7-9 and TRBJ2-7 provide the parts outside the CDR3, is DTGVSQNPRHKITKRGQNVTFRCDPISEHNRLYWYRQTLGQGPEFLTYFQNEAQLEKSRLLSDRFSAERPKGSFSTLEIQRTEQGDSAMYLCASTPEASYNEQYFGPGTRLTVT.

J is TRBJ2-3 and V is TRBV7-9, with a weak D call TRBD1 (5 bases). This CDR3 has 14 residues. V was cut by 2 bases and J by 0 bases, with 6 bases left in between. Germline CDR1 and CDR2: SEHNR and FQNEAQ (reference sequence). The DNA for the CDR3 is TGTGCCAGCAGCTTAAAGGGGAGCACAGATACGCAGTATTTT. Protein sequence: CASSLKGSTDTQYF.

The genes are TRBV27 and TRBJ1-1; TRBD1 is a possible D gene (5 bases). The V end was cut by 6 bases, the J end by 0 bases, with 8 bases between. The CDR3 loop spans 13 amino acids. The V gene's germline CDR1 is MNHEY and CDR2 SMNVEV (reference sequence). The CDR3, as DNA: TGTGCCAGCAGGGACACCTTGAACACTGAAGCTTTCTTT. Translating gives CASRDTLNTEAFF.

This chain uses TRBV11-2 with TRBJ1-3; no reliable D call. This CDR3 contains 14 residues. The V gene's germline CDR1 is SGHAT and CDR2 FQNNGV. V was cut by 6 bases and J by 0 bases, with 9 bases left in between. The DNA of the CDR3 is TGTGCCAGCAGGGAGAACCTCTCTGGAAACACCATATATTTT. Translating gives CASRENLSGNTIYF.

The CDR3 loop reads CAITPSGRADTQYF. CDR3 coding DNA: TGTGCCATCACCCCTAGCGGGAGGGCAGATACGCAGTATTTT. The chain is built from TRBV10-3 and TRBJ2-3; 12 positions match TRBD2. Trimming took 7 bases from V and 4 from J; bases not matched to a gene: 3. The length of the CDR3 is 14 residues. Germline CDR1 reads ENHRY; CDR2 reads SYGVKD.

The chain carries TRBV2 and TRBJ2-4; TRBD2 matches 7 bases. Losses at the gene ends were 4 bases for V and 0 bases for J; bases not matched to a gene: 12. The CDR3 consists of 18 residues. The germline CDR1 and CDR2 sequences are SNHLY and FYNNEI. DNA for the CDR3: TGTGCCAGCAGTGTGGGCGGGAGTGCTCTTCTAGCCAAAAACATTCAGTACTTC. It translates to CASSVGGSALLAKNIQYF.

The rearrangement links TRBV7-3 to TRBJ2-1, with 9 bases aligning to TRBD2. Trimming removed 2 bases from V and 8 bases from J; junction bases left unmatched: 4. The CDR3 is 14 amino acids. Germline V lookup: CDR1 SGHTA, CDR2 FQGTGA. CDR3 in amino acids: CASSLAGGRDEQFF. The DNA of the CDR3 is TGTGCCAGCAGCTTAGCGGGCGGGAGGGATGAGCAGTTCTTC. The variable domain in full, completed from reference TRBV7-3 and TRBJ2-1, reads GAGVSQTPSNKVTEKGKYVELRCDPISGHTALYWYRQSLGQGPEFLIYFQGTGAADDSGLPNDRFFAVRPEGSVSTLKIQRTERGDSAVYLCASSLAGGRDEQFFGPGTRLTVL.

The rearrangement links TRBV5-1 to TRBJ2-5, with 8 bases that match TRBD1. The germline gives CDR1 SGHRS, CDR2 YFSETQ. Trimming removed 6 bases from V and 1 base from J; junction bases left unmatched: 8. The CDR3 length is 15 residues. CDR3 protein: CASNPLGTGQETQYF. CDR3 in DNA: TGCGCCAGCAACCCCCTTGGGACAGGCCAAGAGACCCAGTACTTC.

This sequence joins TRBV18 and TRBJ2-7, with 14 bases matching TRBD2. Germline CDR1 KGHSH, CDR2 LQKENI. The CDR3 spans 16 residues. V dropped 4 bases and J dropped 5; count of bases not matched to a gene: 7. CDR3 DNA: TGTGCCAGCTCACTAGGGACTAGCGGGAGTAGCGACGAGCAGTACTTC. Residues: CASSLGTSGSSDEQYF. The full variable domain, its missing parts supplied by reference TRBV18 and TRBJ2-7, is NAGVMQNPRHLVRRRGQEARLRCSPMKGHSHVYWYRQLPEEGLKFMVYLQKENIIDESGMPKERFSAEFPKEGPSILRIQQVVRGDSAAYFCASSLGTSGSSDEQYFGPGTRLTVT.

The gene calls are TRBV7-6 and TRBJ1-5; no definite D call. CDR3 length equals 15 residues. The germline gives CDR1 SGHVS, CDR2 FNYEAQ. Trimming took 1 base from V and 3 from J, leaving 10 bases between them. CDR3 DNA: TGTGCCAGCAGCTTAGGGAGGGCAACCAATCAGCCCCAGCATTTT. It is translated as CASSLGRATNQPQHF.

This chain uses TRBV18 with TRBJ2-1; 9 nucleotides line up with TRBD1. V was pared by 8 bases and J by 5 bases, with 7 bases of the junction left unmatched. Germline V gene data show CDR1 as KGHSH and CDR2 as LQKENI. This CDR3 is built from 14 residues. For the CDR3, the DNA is TGTGCCAGCACGACGGGACAGGGCAACAATGAGCAGTTCTTC. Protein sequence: CASTTGQGNNEQFF.

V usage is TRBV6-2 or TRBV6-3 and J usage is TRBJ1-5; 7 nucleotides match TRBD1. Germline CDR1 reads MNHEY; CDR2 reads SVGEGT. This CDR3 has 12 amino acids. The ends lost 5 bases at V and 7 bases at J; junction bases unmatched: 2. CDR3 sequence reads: CASSDRDQPQHF. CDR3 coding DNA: TGTGCCAGCAGTGACAGGGACCAGCCCCAGCATTTT.

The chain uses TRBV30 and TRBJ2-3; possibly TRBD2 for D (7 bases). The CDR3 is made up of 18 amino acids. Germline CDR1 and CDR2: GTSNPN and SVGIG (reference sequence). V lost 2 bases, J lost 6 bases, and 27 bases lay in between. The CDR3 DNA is TGTGCCTGGAGTCCTGGACAGATCATAGGAGCGGGGACGGATACGCAGTATTTT. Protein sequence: CAWSPGQIIGAGTDTQYF.

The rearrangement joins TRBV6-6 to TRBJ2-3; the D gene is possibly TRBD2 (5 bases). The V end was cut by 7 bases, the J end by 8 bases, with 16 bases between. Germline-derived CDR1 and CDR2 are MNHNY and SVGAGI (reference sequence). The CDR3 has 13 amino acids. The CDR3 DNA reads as TGTGCCAGCATGCGGGCGGTCTCGCCTACGCAGTATTTT. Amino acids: CASMRAVSPTQYF.

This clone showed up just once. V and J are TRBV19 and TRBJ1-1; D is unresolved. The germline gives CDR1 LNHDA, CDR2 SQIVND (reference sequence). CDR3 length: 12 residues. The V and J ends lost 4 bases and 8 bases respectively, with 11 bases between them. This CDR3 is CASSTGVREAFF. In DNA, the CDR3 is TGTGCCAGTAGTACCGGGGTCCGGGAAGCTTTCTTT.

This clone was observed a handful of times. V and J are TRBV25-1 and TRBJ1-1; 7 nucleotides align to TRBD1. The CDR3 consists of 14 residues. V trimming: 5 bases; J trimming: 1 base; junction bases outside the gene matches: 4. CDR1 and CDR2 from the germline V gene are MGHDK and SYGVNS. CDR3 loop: CASSQTGRNTEAFF. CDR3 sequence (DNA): TGTGCCAGCAGTCAGACAGGGAGGAACACTGAAGCTTTCTTT.

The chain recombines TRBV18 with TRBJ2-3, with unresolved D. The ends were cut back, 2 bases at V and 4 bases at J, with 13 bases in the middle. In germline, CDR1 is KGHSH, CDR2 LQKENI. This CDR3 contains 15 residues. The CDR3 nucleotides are TGTGCCAGCTCACCAAGGCAGGTGGGCGCAGATACGCAGTATTTT. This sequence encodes CASSPRQVGADTQYF.

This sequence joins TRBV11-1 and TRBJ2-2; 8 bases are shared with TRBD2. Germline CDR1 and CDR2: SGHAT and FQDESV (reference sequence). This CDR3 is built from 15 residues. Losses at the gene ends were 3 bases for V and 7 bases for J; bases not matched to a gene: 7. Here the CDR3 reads CASSFGRAIVGELFF. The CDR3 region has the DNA TGTGCCAGCAGCTTCGGGAGGGCCATCGTCGGGGAGCTGTTTTTT.

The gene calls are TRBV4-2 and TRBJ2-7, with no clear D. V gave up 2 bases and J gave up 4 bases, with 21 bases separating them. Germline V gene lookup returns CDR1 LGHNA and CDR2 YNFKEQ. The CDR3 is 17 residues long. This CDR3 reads CASSQILMGQAQYEQYF. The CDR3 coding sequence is TGTGCCAGCAGCCAAATCTTAATGGGCCAAGCCCAGTACGAGCAGTACTTC.

The CDR3 sequence: CASSPYRVEGEKLFF. The CDR3 DNA reads TGTGCCAGCAGTCCCTACAGGGTCGAAGGTGAAAAACTGTTTTTT. This chain joins TRBV27 and TRBJ1-4; D is perhaps TRBD1 (6 bases). The CDR3 sequence is 15 residues long. V was cut by 5 bases and J by 7 bases, with 17 bases left in between. Looked up from germline, CDR1 is MNHEY and CDR2 is SMNVEV (reference sequence).